This T cell receptor beta chain emerged from a study of T cell responses to AZD1222 COVID-19 vaccine. Produced via immunoSEQ multiplex PCR; TCRdb's table is partial and in-frame only. The top ten hold 3.3% of the sample, which has about 100,000 clones, about nine tenths seen once. This clone was seen many times. What it recognizes is unknown. Germline V gene sequence: CDR1 MNHEY, CDR2 SVGEGT. The CDR3 covers 16 residues. The ends were cut back, 2 bases at V and 3 bases at J, with 16 bases in the middle. Findings of the study overall: Nearly half of unique spike-specific TCRs reportedly avoided B.1.351 and B.1.1.7 mutated regions. Spike was spanned by vaccine-associated CD4 TCRs, which were dominant at 160-218 and 743-854. Among AZD1222 vaccinees, only 5 to 7 were seropositive at baseline. The study found Spike-specific TCR breadth and depth rose after two AZD1222 doses.

The sample was peripheral blood, taken 28 days after the second dose of the MenACWY control vaccine. This TCR derives from an adult who received the MenACWY meningococcal vaccine as a control. The chain links TRBV6-2 or TRBV6-3 to TRBJ1-2; possibly TRBD1 for D (5 bases). The CDR3 nucleotides are TGTGCCAGCAGTTACGGGGTTGGCAGGGCGGACTATGGCTACACCTTC. Translated, it gives CASSYGVGRADYGYTF.